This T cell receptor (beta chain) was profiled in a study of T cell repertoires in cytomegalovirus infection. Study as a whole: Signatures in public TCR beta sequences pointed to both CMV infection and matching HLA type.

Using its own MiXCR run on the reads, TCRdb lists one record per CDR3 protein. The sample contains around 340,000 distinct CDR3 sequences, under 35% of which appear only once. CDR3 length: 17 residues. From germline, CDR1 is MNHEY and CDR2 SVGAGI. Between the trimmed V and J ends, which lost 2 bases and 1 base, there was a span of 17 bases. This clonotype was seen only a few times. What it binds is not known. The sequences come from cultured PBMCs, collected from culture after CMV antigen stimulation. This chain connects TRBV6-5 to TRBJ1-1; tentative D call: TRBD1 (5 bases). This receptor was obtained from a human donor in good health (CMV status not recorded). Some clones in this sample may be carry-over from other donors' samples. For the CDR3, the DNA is TGTGCCAGCAGTTACAGTCCGGGACCAACTTCGAACACTGAAGCTTTCTTT. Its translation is CASSYSPGPTSNTEAFF.